One T cell receptor beta chain is described in this entry. A far more abundant clone sits one base away, making this likely a read error. This entry belongs to a study of CXCR3 chemokines and chemotherapy response in bladder cancer. This CDR3 contains 14 residues. CDR1 SGDLS and CDR2 YYNGEE come from the germline V gene. A single record per CDR3 protein comes from TCRdb applying MiXCR to the PCR reads. The data show under 3,500 distinct CDR3 sequences, roughly 26% seen once. V is TRBV9 and J is TRBJ1-1; TRBD1 is a possible D gene (6 bases). The sample was acquired from a patient whose treatment included neoadjuvant chemotherapy. This clonotype originated in a human donor with bladder cancer that did not respond to neoadjuvant chemotherapy. The CDR3 reads CASSLGRGPTETFF. Written as DNA, the CDR3 is TGTGCCAGCAGCTTAGGTCGGGGGCCCACTGAAACTTTCTTT. The full variable domain, with the rest looked up from reference TRBV9 and TRBJ1-1, is DSGVTQTPKHLITATGQRVTLRCSPRSGDLSVYWYQQSLDQGLQFLIQYYNGEERAKGNILERFSAQQFPDLHSELNLSSLELGDSALYFCASSLGRGPTETFFGQGTRLTVV.